This T cell receptor beta chain was obtained from a study of blood T cell repertoires in COVID-19. Across the study: Samples came from the United States, Italy and Spain, spanning acute and convalescent COVID-19.

Seattle enrolled patients during active infection and tracked them longitudinally. Authors' methods: Estimated nucleated cell counts came from reference gene primer amplification. Only in-frame clones appear in the TCRdb table, and some are missing; sequencing was by immunoSEQ multiplex PCR. V and J calls and clone size come straight from that table; D and trimming were deduced from the DNA. The data contain 350,000 or so clones, approximately 89% of them seen just once; the ten biggest clones take up less than 5%. The sequence came from a woman aged 55-70 years with COVID-19, enrolled during active disease. The material sequenced was peripheral blood.

The CDR3 DNA follows: TGTGCCAGCAGCGTAAGGGACAGGGGGTACTATGGCTACACCTTC. Protein: CASSVRDRGYYGYTF. The chain is built from TRBV5-4 and TRBJ1-2, with 11 bases identical to TRBD1. The CDR3 is made up of 15 amino acids. V lost 4 bases to trimming and J lost 3 bases; unmatched junction nucleotides: 5. CDR1 is SGHNT and CDR2 is YYREEE in the germline V gene (reference sequence).